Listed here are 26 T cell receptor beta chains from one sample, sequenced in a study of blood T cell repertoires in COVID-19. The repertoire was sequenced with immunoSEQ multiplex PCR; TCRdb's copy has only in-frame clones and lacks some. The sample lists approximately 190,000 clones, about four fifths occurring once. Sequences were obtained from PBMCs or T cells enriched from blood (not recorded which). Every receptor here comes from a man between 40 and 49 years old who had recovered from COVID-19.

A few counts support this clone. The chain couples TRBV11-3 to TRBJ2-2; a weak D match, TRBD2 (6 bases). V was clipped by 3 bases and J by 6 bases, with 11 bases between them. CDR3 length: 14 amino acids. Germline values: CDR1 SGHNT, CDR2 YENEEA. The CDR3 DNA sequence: TGTGCCAGCAGCTTGGGACTCAGGGCCGGGGAGCTGTTTTTT. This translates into CASSLGLRAGELFF.

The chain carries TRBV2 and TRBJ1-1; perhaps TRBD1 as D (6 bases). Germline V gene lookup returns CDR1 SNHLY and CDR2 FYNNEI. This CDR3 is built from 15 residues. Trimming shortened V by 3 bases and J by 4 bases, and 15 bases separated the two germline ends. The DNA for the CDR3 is TGTGCCAGCAGTGAGGTTCGGGGGGCGAGCACTGAAGCTTTCTTT. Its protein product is CASSEVRGASTEAFF.

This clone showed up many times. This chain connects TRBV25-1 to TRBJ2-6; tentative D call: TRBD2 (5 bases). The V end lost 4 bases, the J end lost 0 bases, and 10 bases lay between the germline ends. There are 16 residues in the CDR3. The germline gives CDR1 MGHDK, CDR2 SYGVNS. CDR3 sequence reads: CASSAGSYSGANVLTF. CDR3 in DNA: TGTGCCAGCAGTGCGGGGAGTTACTCTGGGGCCAACGTCCTGACTTTC.

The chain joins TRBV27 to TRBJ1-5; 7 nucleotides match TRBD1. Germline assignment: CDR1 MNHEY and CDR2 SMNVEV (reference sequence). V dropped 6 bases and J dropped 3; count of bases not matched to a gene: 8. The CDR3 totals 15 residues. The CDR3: CASSLTGTVNQPQHF. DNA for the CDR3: TGTGCCAGCAGCCTTACCGGGACAGTCAATCAGCCCCAGCATTTT.

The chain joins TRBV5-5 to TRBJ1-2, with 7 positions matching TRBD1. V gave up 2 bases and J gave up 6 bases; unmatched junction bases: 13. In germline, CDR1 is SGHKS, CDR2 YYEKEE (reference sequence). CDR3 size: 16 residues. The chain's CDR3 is CASSFTKLTGLNGYTF. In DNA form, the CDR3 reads TGTGCCAGCAGCTTCACCAAGTTGACAGGGTTAAATGGCTACACCTTC.

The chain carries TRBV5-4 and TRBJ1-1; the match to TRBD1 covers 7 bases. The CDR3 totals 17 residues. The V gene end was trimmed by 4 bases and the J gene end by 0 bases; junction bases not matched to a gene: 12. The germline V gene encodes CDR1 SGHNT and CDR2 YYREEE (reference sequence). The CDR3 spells CASSADRVGVMNTEAFF. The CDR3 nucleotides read TGTGCCAGCAGCGCCGACAGGGTGGGGGTGATGAACACTGAAGCTTTCTTT.

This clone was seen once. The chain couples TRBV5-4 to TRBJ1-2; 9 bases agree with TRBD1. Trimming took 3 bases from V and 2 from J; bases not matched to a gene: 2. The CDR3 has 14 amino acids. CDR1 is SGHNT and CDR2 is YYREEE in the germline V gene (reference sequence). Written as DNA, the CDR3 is TGTGCCAGCAGCTCGACAGGGGGAAACTATGGCTACACCTTC. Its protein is CASSSTGGNYGYTF.

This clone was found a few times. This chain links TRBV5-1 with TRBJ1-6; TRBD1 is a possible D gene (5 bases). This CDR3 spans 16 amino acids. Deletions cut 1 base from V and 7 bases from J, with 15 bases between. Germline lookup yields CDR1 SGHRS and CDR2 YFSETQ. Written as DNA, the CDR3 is TGCGCCAGCAGCTTGACAGGCTATGTAGAAAATTCACCCCTCCACTTT. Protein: CASSLTGYVENSPLHF.

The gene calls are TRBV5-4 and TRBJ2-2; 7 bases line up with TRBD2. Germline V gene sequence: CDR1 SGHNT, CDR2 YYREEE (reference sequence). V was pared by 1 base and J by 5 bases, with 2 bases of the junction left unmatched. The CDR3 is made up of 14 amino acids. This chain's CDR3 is CASSLPLATGELFF. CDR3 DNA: TGTGCCAGCAGCTTGCCACTAGCGACCGGGGAGCTGTTTTTT.

CDR3 sequence (DNA): TGTGCCAGCAGTGAACAGGGGGAGCTGAACACTGAAGCTTTCTTT. Translation gives CASSEQGELNTEAFF. The chain recombines TRBV2 with TRBJ1-1; 7 bases map to TRBD1. The CDR3 loop spans 15 amino acids. J lost 0 bases, V lost 2 bases, and 3 bases had no gene match. Germline-derived CDR1 and CDR2 are SNHLY and FYNNEI.

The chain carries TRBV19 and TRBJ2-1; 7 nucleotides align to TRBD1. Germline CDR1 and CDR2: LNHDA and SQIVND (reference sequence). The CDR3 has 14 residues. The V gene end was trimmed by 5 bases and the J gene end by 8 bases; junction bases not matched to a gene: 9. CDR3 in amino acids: CASSARGLGDEQFF. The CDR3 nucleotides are TGTGCCAGTAGTGCCAGGGGGTTAGGCGATGAGCAGTTCTTC.

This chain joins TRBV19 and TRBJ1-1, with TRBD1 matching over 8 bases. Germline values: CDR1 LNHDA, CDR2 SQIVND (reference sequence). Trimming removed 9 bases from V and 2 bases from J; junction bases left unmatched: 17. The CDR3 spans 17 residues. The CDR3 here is CASLSIRTGKGNTEAFF. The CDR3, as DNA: TGTGCCAGCCTATCAATACGGACAGGGAAGGGAAACACTGAAGCTTTCTTT.

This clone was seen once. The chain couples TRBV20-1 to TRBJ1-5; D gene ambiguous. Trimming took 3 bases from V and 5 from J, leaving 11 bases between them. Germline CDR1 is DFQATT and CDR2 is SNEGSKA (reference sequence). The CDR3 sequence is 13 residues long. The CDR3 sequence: CSASLGRDQPQHF. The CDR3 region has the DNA TGCAGTGCTAGTCTCGGGAGGGATCAGCCCCAGCATTTT.

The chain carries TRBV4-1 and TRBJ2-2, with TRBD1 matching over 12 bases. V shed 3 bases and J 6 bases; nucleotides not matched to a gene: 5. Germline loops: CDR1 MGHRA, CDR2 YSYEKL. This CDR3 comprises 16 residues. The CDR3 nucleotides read TGCGCCAGCAGCCAGCTCGGGACAGGGGGCCCCGGGGAGCTGTTTTTT. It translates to CASSQLGTGGPGELFF.

The CDR3 spells CAWSAGKGLADSPLHF. The CDR3 nucleotides are TGTGCCTGGAGCGCCGGGAAAGGGTTGGCGGATTCACCCCTCCACTTT. The genes are TRBV30 and TRBJ1-6, with D hard to call. Per germline, CDR1 GTSNPN and CDR2 SVGIG (reference sequence). The CDR3 is 16 residues long. The germline V and J ends were trimmed by 3 bases and 8 bases, with 20 bases remaining between them.

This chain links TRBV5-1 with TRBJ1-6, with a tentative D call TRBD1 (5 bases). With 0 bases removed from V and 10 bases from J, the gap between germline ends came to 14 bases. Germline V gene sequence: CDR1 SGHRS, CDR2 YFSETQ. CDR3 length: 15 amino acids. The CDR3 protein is CASSLAQGTSSPLHF. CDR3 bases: TGCGCCAGCAGCTTGGCGCAGGGCACGAGCTCACCCCTCCACTTT.

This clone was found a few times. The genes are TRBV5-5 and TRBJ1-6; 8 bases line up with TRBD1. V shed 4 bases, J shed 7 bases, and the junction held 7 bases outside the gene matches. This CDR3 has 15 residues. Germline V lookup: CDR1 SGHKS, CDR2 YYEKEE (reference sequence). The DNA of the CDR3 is TGTGCCAGCAGCGTGCAGGGGGCGATCAATTCACCCCTCCACTTT. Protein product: CASSVQGAINSPLHF. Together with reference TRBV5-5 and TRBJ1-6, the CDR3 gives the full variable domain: DAGVTQSPTHLIKTRGQQVTLRCSPISGHKSVSWYQQVLGQGPQFIFQYYEKEERGRGNFPDRFSARQFPNYSSELNVNALLLGDSALYLCASSVQGAINSPLHFGNGTRLTVT.

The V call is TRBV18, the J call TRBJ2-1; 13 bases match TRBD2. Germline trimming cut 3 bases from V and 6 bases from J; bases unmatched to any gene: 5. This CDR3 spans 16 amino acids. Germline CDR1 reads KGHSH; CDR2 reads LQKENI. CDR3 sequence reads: CASSPITSGGANEQFF. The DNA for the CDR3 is TGTGCCAGCTCACCTATTACTAGCGGGGGGGCCAATGAGCAGTTCTTC. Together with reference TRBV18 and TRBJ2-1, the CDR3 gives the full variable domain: NAGVMQNPRHLVRRRGQEARLRCSPMKGHSHVYWYRQLPEEGLKFMVYLQKENIIDESGMPKERFSAEFPKEGPSILRIQQVVRGDSAAYFCASSPITSGGANEQFFGPGTRLTVL.

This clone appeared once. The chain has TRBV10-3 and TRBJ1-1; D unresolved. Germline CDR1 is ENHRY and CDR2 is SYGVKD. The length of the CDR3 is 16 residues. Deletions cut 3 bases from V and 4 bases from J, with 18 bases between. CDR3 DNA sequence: TGTGCCATCAGTGATCCCCCGGGAGGGAGTGGCACTGAAGCTTTCTTT. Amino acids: CAISDPPGGSGTEAFF.

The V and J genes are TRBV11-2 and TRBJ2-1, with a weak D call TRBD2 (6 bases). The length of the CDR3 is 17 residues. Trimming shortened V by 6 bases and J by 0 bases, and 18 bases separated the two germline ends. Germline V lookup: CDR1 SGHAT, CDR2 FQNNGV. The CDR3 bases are TGTGCCAGCAGTCCTGGACTACCTACTTCCTCCTACAATGAGCAGTTCTTC. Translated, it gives CASSPGLPTSSYNEQFF.

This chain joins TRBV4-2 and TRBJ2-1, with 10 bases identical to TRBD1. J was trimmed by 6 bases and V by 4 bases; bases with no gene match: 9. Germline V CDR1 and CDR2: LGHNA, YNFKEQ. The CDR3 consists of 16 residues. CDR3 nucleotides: TGTGCCAGCAGCCTTCAGGCTGGGACAGGGGCCAATGAGCAGTTCTTC. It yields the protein CASSLQAGTGANEQFF.

CDR3 bases: TGTGCCAGCAGTGAGGACAGGGGTGCCGGAAACACCATATATTTT. It yields the protein CASSEDRGAGNTIYF. The rearrangement links TRBV6-1 to TRBJ1-3; 9 bases agree with TRBD1. This CDR3 is built from 15 residues. Germline CDR1 is MNHNS and CDR2 is SASEGT. The V segment lost 3 bases and the J segment 4 bases; nucleotides outside the gene matches: 4.

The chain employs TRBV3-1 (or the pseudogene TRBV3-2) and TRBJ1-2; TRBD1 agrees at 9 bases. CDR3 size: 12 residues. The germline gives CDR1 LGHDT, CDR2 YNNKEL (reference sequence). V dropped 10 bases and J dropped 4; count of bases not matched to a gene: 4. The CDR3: CATGQGVYGYTF. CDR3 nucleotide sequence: TGTGCCACGGGACAGGGCGTCTATGGCTACACCTTC.

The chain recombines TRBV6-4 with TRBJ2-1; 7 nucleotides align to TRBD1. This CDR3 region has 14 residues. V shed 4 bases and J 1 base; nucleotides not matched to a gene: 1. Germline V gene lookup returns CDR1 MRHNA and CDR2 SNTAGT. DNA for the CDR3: TGTGCCAGCAGTGCACAGGGGTCCTACAATGAGCAGTTCTTC. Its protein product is CASSAQGSYNEQFF.

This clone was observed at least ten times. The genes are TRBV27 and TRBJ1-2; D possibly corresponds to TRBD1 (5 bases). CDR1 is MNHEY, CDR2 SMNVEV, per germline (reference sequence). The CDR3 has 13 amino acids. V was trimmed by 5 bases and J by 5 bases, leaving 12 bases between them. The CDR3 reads CASSTAGGYGYTF. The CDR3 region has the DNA TGTGCCAGCAGTACCGCCGGGGGTTATGGCTACACCTTC.

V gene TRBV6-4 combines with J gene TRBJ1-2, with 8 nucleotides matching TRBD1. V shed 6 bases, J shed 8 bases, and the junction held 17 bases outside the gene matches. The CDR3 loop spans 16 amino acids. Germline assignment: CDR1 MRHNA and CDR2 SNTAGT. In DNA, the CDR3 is TGTGCCAGCAGCCCTACAGGGGGATCAACCTTGTGGGGCTACACCTTC. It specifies CASSPTGGSTLWGYTF.